The next 10 T cell receptor beta chains were all read from a single sample in a study of CD8 T cells in Susac syndrome. About 0.5 to 1 ug RNA was reverse transcribed with random hexamers. TCRdb passed the immunoSEQ multiplex PCR reads through MiXCR, listing each CDR3 protein once. The sample lists approximately 220,000 distinct CDR3 sequences; 90% to 95% were seen once. Material: CD8+ T cells from PBMCs. Receptors originate from a human donor with multiple sclerosis.

The chain couples TRBV7-9 to TRBJ1-1; D gene ambiguous. V lost 1 base, J lost 5 bases, and 17 bases lay in between. The CDR3 extends over 16 amino acids. Germline V gene lookup returns CDR1 SEHNR and CDR2 FQNEAQ (reference sequence). The CDR3 loop is CASSLVLGLVGTEAFF. The CDR3 nucleotides are TGTGCCAGCAGCTTAGTACTAGGTCTGGTGGGGACTGAAGCTTTCTTT.

The genes are TRBV5-4 and TRBJ2-1; tentatively, D is TRBD1 (5 bases). The CDR3 is 16 amino acids. Trimming cost V 0 bases and J 6 bases, with 16 bases left between them. Germline V gene data show CDR1 as SGHNT and CDR2 as YYREEE (reference sequence). DNA of the CDR3: TGTGCCAGCAGCTTGGGGGCTCTTAGGGGATTCAATGAGCAGTTCTTC. Its translation is CASSLGALRGFNEQFF.

V and J are TRBV24-1 and TRBJ2-3; TRBD2 matches 13 bases. The CDR3 is 17 residues long. Germline CDR1 reads KGHDR; CDR2 reads SFDVKD. V lost 2 bases to trimming and J lost 2 bases; unmatched junction nucleotides: 3. CDR3 DNA sequence: TGTGCCACCAGTGATTACGGGACTAGCGGGAACACAGATACGCAGTATTTT. It is translated as CATSDYGTSGNTDTQYF.

J is TRBJ2-1 and V is TRBV20-1, with D unclear. The CDR3 extends over 11 amino acids. Germline V gene sequence: CDR1 DFQATT, CDR2 SNEGSKA (reference sequence). V was shortened by 1 base and J by 7 bases, with 5 bases between the two germline ends. The CDR3 nucleotides read TGCAGTGCTAGAGCCGAAAATGAGCAGTTCTTC. The encoded protein is CSARAENEQFF.

The chain combines TRBV20-1 with TRBJ1-3; possible D gene TRBD1, 5 bases. Germline CDR1 is DFQATT and CDR2 is SNEGSKA (reference sequence). The V gene lost 0 bases and the J gene lost 0 bases, with 15 bases spanning the gap. The CDR3 contains 17 residues. The CDR3 DNA follows: TGCAGTGCTAGAGATGGCGGGGGAATTCCCTCTGGAAACACCATATATTTT. Translating gives CSARDGGGIPSGNTIYF.

The J gene is TRBJ1-1, the V gene TRBV6-5; 7 nucleotides align to TRBD1. The ends lost 2 bases at V and 0 bases at J; junction bases unmatched: 3. The CDR3 is 15 amino acids. Germline CDR1 and CDR2: MNHEY and SVGAGI. The CDR3 loop is CASSYAGGMNTEAFF. CDR3 sequence (DNA): TGTGCCAGCAGTTACGCAGGGGGGATGAACACTGAAGCTTTCTTT.

The J gene is TRBJ2-3, the V gene TRBV13; 13 bases are a match to TRBD2. CDR1 and CDR2 (germline): PRHDT, FYEKMQ (reference sequence). This CDR3 has 17 amino acids. V was clipped by 4 bases and J by 5 bases; unmatched bases: 9. CDR3 nucleotide sequence: TGTGCCAGCAGCTCCCAGACTAGCGGGGGGCGGAGAGATACGCAGTATTTT. It codes for CASSSQTSGGRRDTQYF.

V and J are TRBV19 and TRBJ1-5; no definite D call. V lost 3 bases, J lost 4 bases, and 7 bases lay in between. This CDR3 contains 13 residues. Germline lookup yields CDR1 LNHDA and CDR2 SQIVND (reference sequence). The CDR3 is CASSIFQNQPQHF. The CDR3 DNA is TGTGCCAGTAGTATTTTTCAGAATCAGCCCCAGCATTTT.

The chain couples TRBV11-1 to TRBJ1-1; tentative D call: TRBD1 (5 bases). Germline V gene data show CDR1 as SGHAT and CDR2 as FQDESV (reference sequence). The length of the CDR3 is 14 residues. V was shortened by 7 bases and J by 4 bases, with 16 bases between the two germline ends. Here the CDR3 DNA reads TGTGCCAGCACCGTGACCGTCGGGGCCACTGAAGCTTTCTTT. Translated: CASTVTVGATEAFF.

The chain's CDR3 is CASSLVEGSSPYEQYF. The CDR3 DNA follows: TGCGCCAGCAGCTTGGTAGAGGGATCGAGCCCCTACGAGCAGTACTTC. J is TRBJ2-7 and V is TRBV5-1, with a weak D call TRBD2 (5 bases). This CDR3 has 16 amino acids. The germline CDR1 and CDR2 sequences are SGHRS and YFSETQ. V gave up 0 bases and J gave up 2 bases, with 15 bases separating them.